This is a list of T cell receptor beta chains from one sample in a study of T cell responses to AZD1222 COVID-19 vaccine. Data came from immunoSEQ multiplex PCR; TCRdb stores just in-frame clones and leaves some out. This table holds about 100,000 clones, around nine tenths found once. Sequences were derived from peripheral blood, sampled on day 0 of AZD1222 vaccination. These receptor sequences come from an adult in good health. The CDR3 runs from the conserved cysteine through the conserved F or W. The order of the fields is clone size, V gene, J gene, D gene, CDR3 protein, CDR3 DNA. D genes are given only for firm matches. Clone sizes are given selectively: once, few, many, or a class where the clone is expanded.

size: .
V: TRBV5-3
J: TRBJ1-6
D: .
CDR3: CARSSWDTNSPLHF
DNA: TGTGCCAGAAGCTCGTGGGACACAAATTCACCCCTCCACTTT

size: .
V: TRBV4-3
J: TRBJ2-2
D: .
CDR3: CASSQWTGLGGELFF
DNA: TGCGCCAGCAGCCAATGGACGGGCCTGGGCGGGGAGCTGTTTTTT

size: .
V: TRBV5-6
J: TRBJ1-2
D: TRBD1
CDR3: CASSLSQGAGYGYTF
DNA: TGTGCCAGCAGCTTGTCACAGGGGGCCGGCTATGGCTACACCTTC

size: .
V: TRBV4-3
J: TRBJ2-7
D: TRBD2
CDR3: CASSQMTSGFASYEQYF
DNA: TGCGCCAGCAGCCAAATGACTAGCGGGTTTGCCTCCTACGAGCAGTACTTC

size: .
V: TRBV6-5
J: TRBJ1-6
D: .
CDR3: CASSYGLATRNSPLHF
DNA: TGTGCCAGCAGTTACGGTTTGGCGACGAGGAATTCACCCCTCCACTTT

size: .
V: TRBV14
J: TRBJ1-5
D: .
CDR3: CASSQGAGQPQHF
DNA: TGTGCCAGCAGCCAAGGGGCGGGTCAGCCCCAGCATTTT

size: .
V: TRBV19
J: TRBJ1-5
D: .
CDR3: CASSLPVGRIQPQHF
DNA: TGTGCCAGTAGTCTTCCCGTGGGTAGAATTCAGCCCCAGCATTTT

size: .
V: TRBV19
J: TRBJ1-1
D: .
CDR3: CASTGPFTEAFF
DNA: TGTGCCAGCACAGGACCGTTCACTGAAGCTTTCTTT

size: .
V: TRBV19
J: TRBJ1-5
D: .
CDR3: CASSIAGGKNQPQHF
DNA: TGTGCCAGTAGTATAGCGGGAGGGAAAAATCAGCCCCAGCATTTT

size: .
V: TRBV6-6
J: TRBJ2-7
D: TRBD2
CDR3: CASGSSGEGEQYF
DNA: TGTGCCAGCGGGTCTAGCGGGGAAGGCGAGCAGTACTTC

size: .
V: TRBV4-2
J: TRBJ2-7
D: .
CDR3: CASSQEGTGSYEQYF
DNA: TGTGCCAGCAGCCAAGAGGGGACCGGCTCCTACGAGCAGTACTTC

size: .
V: TRBV21-1
J: TRBJ1-1
D: .
CDR3: CASSKQTPGTPMLNTEAFF
DNA: TGTGCCAGCAGCAAACAAACCCCGGGAACACCGATGCTGAACACTGAAGCTTTCTTT

size: .
V: TRBV6-1
J: TRBJ1-6
D: .
CDR3: CASSEGRNNSPLHF
DNA: TGTGCCAGCAGTGAGGGACGGAATAATTCACCCCTCCACTTT

size: .
V: TRBV12-3/TRBV12-4
J: TRBJ1-5
D: .
CDR3: CASSFGTNQPQHF
DNA: TGTGCCAGCAGTTTCGGGACTAATCAGCCCCAGCATTTT

size: .
V: TRBV7-2
J: TRBJ2-2
D: TRBD2
CDR3: CASSVSGGTNTGELFF
DNA: TGTGCCAGCAGCGTTAGCGGGGGGACGAACACCGGGGAGCTGTTTTTT

size: .
V: TRBV18
J: TRBJ2-2
D: TRBD1
CDR3: CASSQGQGWDTGELFF
DNA: TGTGCCAGCTCCCAAGGACAGGGATGGGACACCGGGGAGCTGTTTTTT

size: .
V: TRBV6-5
J: TRBJ2-7
D: .
CDR3: CASMAGEEYF
DNA: TGTGCCAGCATGGCAGGGGAGGAGTACTTC

size: .
V: TRBV7-2
J: TRBJ2-1
D: .
CDR3: CASSLGGGRYNEQFF
DNA: TGTGCCAGCAGCTTGGGGGGGGGCCGGTACAATGAGCAGTTCTTC

size: few
V: TRBV7-6
J: TRBJ2-2
D: TRBD1
CDR3: CASSSGTGSGMNTGELFF
DNA: TGTGCCAGCAGCTCGGGGACAGGGAGCGGCATGAACACCGGGGAGCTGTTTTTT

size: .
V: TRBV4-1
J: TRBJ2-3
D: TRBD2
CDR3: CASSHATAGGLESTDTQYF
DNA: TGCGCCAGCAGCCACGCGACGGCGGGGGGCCTCGAAAGCACAGATACGCAGTATTTT

size: .
V: TRBV30
J: TRBJ1-6
D: .
CDR3: CAFGRQPSPLHF
DNA: TGTGCCTTCGGTCGGCAGCCTTCACCCCTCCACTTT

size: .
V: TRBV5-1
J: TRBJ1-3
D: TRBD1
CDR3: CASSLSGQSYGNTIYF
DNA: TGCGCCAGCAGCTTGTCGGGACAGTCTTATGGAAACACCATATATTTT

size: .
V: TRBV7-9
J: TRBJ1-2
D: .
CDR3: CASSLIRNYGYTF
DNA: TGTGCCAGCAGCTTAATCAGAAACTATGGCTACACCTTC

size: .
V: TRBV6-5
J: TRBJ1-2
D: .
CDR3: CASRSRGNYGYTF
DNA: TGTGCCAGCAGGTCTCGGGGTAACTATGGCTACACCTTC

size: .
V: TRBV15
J: TRBJ2-7
D: .
CDR3: CATSRERQAGGEQYF
DNA: TGTGCCACCAGCAGAGAGAGACAGGCCGGGGGCGAGCAGTACTTC

size: .
V: TRBV5-1
J: TRBJ2-7
D: .
CDR3: CASSPETGEATQQYF
DNA: TGCGCCAGCAGCCCGGAAACAGGGGAGGCGACGCAGCAGTACTTC

size: .
V: TRBV6-2/TRBV6-3
J: TRBJ2-7
D: .
CDR3: CASSYLESYEQYF
DNA: TGTGCCAGCAGTTACTTGGAATCCTACGAGCAGTACTTC

size: .
V: TRBV10-3
J: TRBJ2-3
D: TRBD2
CDR3: CAISAGTSGTDTQYF
DNA: TGTGCCATCAGTGCCGGGACTAGCGGCACAGATACGCAGTATTTT

size: .
V: TRBV7-8
J: TRBJ1-2
D: TRBD1
CDR3: CASSSRQGPNYGYTF
DNA: TGTGCCAGCAGCTCCCGACAGGGGCCTAACTATGGCTACACCTTC

size: .
V: TRBV7-9
J: TRBJ2-7
D: .
CDR3: CASSSISSLSGTVIYEQYF
DNA: TGTGCCAGCAGTTCGATCTCCTCCCTCTCCGGGACGGTCATCTACGAGCAGTACTTC

size: .
V: TRBV27
J: TRBJ1-2
D: TRBD1
CDR3: CASSLIGQGMEGYTF
DNA: TGTGCCAGCAGTTTAATAGGACAGGGAATGGAGGGCTACACCTTC

size: .
V: TRBV7-9
J: TRBJ2-7
D: .
CDR3: CASSSGPEQQYF
DNA: TGTGCCAGCAGCTCGGGGCCCGAGCAGCAGTACTTC

size: .
V: TRBV10-1
J: TRBJ2-1
D: TRBD1
CDR3: CASSDRTGQLGQFF
DNA: TGCGCCAGCAGTGATCGGACAGGTCAATTGGGGCAGTTCTTC

size: .
V: TRBV3-1/TRBV3-2
J: TRBJ1-2
D: TRBD1
CDR3: CASRGTGVSYGYTF
DNA: TGTGCCAGCCGGGGGACAGGGGTGAGCTATGGCTACACCTTC

size: .
V: TRBV7-9
J: TRBJ2-1
D: .
CDR3: CASSLVGGTGNEQFF
DNA: TGTGCCAGCAGCTTAGTAGGGGGGACGGGCAATGAGCAGTTCTTC

size: .
V: TRBV19
J: TRBJ1-5
D: .
CDR3: CASSNDGNQPQHF
DNA: TGTGCCAGTAGTAACGACGGAAATCAGCCCCAGCATTTT

size: .
V: TRBV10-2
J: TRBJ1-1
D: TRBD1
CDR3: CASSEGQGWGTEAFF
DNA: TGCGCCAGCAGTGAGGGACAGGGCTGGGGCACTGAAGCTTTCTTT

size: .
V: TRBV14
J: TRBJ2-2
D: TRBD2
CDR3: CASSQARGGRTGELFF
DNA: TGTGCCAGCAGCCAAGCTCGGGGGGGGCGCACCGGGGAGCTGTTTTTT

size: .
V: TRBV5-1
J: TRBJ2-1
D: .
CDR3: CASSLVRGGPNNEQFF
DNA: TGCGCCAGCAGCTTGGTTCGCGGGGGCCCTAACAATGAGCAGTTCTTC